This TCR beta chain was sequenced during a study of T cells after yellow fever vaccination. Background on the study: SMART-Seq v4 Ultra Low Input handled preparation of low-cell-number fractions. Study-level results: FACS-sorted repertoires might harbor abundant contaminating clonotypes from the bulk population.

As regards this clonotype: Its antigen is unknown.

Germline CDR1 is GTSNPN and CDR2 is SVGIG (reference sequence). V dropped 2 bases and J dropped 7; count of bases not matched to a gene: 11. This CDR3 is built from 16 residues. Conversion of TCR transcripts into cDNA relied on 5'RACE template switching, which added a universal primer site and UMIs. MiXCR, applied by TCRdb to the 5' RACE reads, yields one record per CDR3 protein. The profile covers 300,000 to 450,000 distinct CDR3 sequences, with roughly 7.5% appearing a single time and roughly a sixth taken by the ten largest. The receptor's source is a man aged 18 to 30 who received the YFV17D yellow fever vaccine. The starting material was PBMCs, obtained around 45 days after the first yellow fever vaccination. The chain links TRBV30 to TRBJ2-1; TRBD2 agrees at 10 bases. As DNA, the CDR3 is TGTGCCTGGAGTTTCGGGAGCGGGGGGGCCCTAAATGAGCAGTTCTTC. Protein product: CAWSFGSGGALNEQFF.